This T cell receptor (beta chain) was sequenced during a study of blood T cells in healthy people across ages. With 3 bases removed from V and 4 bases from J, the gap between germline ends came to 12 bases. CDR1 is SQVTM, CDR2 ANQGSEA, per germline. This CDR3 is built from 13 residues. Overall study findings and caveats: Older age coincided with a roughly linear decline in TCR beta diversity per million T cells. PBMCs went unsorted, and a conclusive naive versus antigen-experienced comparison was therefore prevented.

This clonotype was found a few times. Antigen specificity is unknown. PBMCs numbering at least 6.5 million were isolated per sample. Primers used in a second PCR of about 6 to 11 cycles were a sample-barcoded 5' primer and a J-beta primer mix. Every cDNA molecule bore a tag from a template-switch adaptor containing 12 random nucleotides. TCRdb ran MiXCR on the 5' RACE reads and lists one entry per CDR3 protein. The sample lists 1,300,000 or so distinct CDR3 sequences; approximately 59% were seen once. The V gene is TRBV29-1, the J gene TRBJ2-5; D not certain. The receptor's source is a man younger than 30 in good health. Sequenced sample: blood. The CDR3 loop reads CSVDMGMLETQYF. The CDR3 nucleotides read TGCAGCGTTGACATGGGTATGCTAGAGACCCAGTACTTC.